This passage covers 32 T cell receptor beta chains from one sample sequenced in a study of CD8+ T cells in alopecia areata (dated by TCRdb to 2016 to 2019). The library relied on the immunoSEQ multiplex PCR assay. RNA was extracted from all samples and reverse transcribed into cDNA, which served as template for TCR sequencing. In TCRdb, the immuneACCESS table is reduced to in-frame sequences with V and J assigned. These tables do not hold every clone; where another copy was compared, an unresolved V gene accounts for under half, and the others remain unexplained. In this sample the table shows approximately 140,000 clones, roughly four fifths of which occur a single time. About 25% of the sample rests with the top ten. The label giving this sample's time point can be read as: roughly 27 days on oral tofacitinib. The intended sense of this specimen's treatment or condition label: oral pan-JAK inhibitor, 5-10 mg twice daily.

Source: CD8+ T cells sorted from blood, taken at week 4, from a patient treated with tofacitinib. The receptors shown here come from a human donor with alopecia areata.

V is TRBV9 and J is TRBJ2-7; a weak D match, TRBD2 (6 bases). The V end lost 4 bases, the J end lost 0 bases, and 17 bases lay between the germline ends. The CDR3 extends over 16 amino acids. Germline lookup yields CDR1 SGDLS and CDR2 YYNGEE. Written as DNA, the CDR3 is TGTGCCAGCAGCTACCTGGACTACGCGAGCTCCTACGAGCAGTACTTC. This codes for CASSYLDYASSYEQYF.

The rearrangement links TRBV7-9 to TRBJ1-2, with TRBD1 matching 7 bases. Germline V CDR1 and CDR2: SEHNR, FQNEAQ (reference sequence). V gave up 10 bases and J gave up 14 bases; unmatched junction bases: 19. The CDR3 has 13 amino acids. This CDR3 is CATETGQVPIETF. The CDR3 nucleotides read TGTGCCACCGAGACAGGACAGGTCCCTATTGAAACCTTC. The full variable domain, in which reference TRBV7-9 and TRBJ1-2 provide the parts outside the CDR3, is DTGVSQNPRHKITKRGQNVTFRCDPISEHNRLYWYRQTLGQGPEFLTYFQNEAQLEKSRLLSDRFSAERPKGSFSTLEIQRTEQGDSAMYLCATETGQVPIETFGSGTRLTVV.

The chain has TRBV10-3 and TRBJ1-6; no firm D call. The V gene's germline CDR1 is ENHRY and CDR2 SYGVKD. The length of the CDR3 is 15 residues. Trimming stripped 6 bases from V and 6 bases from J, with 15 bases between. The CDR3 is CAISREITLNSPLHF. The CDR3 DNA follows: TGTGCCATCAGCCGTGAGATTACCCTTAATTCACCCCTCCACTTT.

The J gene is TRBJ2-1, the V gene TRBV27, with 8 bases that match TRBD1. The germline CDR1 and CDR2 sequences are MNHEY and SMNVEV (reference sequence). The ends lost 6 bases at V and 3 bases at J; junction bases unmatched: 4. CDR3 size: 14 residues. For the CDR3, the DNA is TGTGCCAGCAGCCAGGGACAGGTCTACAATGAGCAGTTCTTC. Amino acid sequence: CASSQGQVYNEQFF.

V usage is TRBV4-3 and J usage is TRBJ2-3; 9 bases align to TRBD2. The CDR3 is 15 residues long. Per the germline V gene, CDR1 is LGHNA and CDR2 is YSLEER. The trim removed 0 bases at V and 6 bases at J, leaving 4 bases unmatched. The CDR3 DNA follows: TGCGCCAGCAGCCAAGAGAGCGGGGGGACCGATACGCAGTATTTT. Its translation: CASSQESGGTDTQYF.

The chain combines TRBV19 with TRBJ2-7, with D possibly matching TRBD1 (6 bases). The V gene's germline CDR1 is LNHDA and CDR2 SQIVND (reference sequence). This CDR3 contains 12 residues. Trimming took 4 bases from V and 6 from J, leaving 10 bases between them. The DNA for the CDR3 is TGTGCCAGTAGTACCCACAGGGCCGAGCAGTACTTC. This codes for CASSTHRAEQYF.

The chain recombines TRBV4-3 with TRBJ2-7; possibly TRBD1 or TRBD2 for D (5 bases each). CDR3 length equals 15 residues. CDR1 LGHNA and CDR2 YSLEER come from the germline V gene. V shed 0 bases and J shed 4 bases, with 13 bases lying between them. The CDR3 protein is CASSQEPGREYEQYF. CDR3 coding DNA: TGCGCCAGCAGCCAAGAACCGGGGCGCGAATACGAGCAGTACTTC.

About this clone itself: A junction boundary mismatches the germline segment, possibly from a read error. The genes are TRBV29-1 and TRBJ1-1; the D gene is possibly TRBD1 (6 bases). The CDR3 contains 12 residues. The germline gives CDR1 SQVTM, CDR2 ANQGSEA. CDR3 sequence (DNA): TGCAGCGTTACCAACCCACAGGGAGATGCTTTCTTC. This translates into CSVTNPQGDAFF.

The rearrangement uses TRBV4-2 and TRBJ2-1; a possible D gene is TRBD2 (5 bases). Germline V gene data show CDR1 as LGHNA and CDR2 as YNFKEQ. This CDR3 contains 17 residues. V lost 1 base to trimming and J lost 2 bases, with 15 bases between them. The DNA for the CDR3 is TGTGCCAGCAGCCAAGGCGGAGGAGAAGGCCCCTACAATGAGCAGTTCTTC. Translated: CASSQGGGEGPYNEQFF.

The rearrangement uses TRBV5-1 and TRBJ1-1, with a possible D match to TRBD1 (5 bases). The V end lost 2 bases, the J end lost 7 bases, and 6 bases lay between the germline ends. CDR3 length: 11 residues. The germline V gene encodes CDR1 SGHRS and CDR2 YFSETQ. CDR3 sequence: CASSFGGEAFF. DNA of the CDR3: TGCGCCAGCAGCTTTGGGGGTGAAGCTTTCTTT.

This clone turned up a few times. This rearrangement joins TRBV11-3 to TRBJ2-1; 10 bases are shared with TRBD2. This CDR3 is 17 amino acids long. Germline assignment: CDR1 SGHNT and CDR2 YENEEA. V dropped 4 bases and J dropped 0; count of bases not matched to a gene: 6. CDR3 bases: TGTGCCAGCAGCTCCTATAGCGGGGGGAGCTCCTACAATGAGCAGTTCTTC. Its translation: CASSSYSGGSSYNEQFF. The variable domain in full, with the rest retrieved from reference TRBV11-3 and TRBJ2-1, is EAGVVQSPRYKIIEKKQPVAFWCNPISGHNTLYWYLQNLGQGPELLIRYENEEAVDDSQLPKDRFSAERLKGVDSTLKIQPAELGDSAVYLCASSSYSGGSSYNEQFFGPGTRLTVL.

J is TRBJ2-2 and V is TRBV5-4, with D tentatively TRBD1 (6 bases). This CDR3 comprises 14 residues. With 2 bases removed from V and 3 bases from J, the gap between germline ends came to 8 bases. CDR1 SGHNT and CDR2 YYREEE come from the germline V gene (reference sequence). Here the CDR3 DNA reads TGTGCCAGCAGCTTTTGGGGGCACACCGGGGAGCTGTTTTTT. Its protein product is CASSFWGHTGELFF.

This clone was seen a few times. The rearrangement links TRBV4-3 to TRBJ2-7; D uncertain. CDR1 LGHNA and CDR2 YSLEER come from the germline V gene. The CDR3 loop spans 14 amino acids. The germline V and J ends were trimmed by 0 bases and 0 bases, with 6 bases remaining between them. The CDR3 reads CASSQERSSYEQYF. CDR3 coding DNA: TGCGCCAGCAGCCAAGAAAGGAGCTCCTACGAGCAGTACTTC.

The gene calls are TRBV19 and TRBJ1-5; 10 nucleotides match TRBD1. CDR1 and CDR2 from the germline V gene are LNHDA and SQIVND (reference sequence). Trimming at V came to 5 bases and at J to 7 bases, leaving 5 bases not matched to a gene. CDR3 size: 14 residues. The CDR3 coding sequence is TGTGCCAGTAGTGACAGGGGGCGATGGCAGCCCCAGCATTTT. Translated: CASSDRGRWQPQHF.

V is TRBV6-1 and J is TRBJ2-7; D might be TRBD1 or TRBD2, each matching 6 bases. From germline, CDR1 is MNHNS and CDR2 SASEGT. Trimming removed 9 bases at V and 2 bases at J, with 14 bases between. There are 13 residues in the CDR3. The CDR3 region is CASTWGDTYEQYF. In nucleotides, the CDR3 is TGTGCCAGTACGTGGGGGGACACCTACGAGCAGTACTTC.

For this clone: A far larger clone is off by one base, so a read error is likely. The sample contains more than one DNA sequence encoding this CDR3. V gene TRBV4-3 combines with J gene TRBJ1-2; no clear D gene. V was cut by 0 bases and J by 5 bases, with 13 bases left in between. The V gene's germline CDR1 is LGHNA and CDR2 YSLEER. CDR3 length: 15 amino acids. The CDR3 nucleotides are TGCGCCAGCAGCCAAGATAGGACTGGGCAATATGGCTACACCTTC. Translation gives CASSQDRTGQYGYTF.

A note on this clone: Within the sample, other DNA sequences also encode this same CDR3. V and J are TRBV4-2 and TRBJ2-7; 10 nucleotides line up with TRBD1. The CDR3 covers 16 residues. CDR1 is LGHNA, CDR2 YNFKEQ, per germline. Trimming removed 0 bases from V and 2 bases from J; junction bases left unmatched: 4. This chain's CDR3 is CASSQEGQGTAYEQYF. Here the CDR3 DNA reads TGTGCCAGCAGCCAAGAGGGACAGGGGACAGCCTACGAGCAGTACTTC.

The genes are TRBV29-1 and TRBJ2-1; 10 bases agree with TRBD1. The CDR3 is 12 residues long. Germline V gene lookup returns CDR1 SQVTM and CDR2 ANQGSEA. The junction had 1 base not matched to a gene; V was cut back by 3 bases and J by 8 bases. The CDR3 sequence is CSVDGTGDEQFF. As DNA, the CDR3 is TGCAGCGTTGATGGGACAGGGGATGAGCAGTTCTTC.

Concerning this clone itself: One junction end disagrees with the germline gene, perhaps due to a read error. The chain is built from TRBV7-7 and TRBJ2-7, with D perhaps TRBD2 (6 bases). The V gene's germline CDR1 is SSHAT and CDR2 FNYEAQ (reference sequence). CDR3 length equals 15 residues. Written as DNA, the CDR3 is TGTGCTAGCAGCTCCGGGACTGGGAGCTCCTACGAGCAGTACTTC. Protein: CASSSGTGSSYEQYF. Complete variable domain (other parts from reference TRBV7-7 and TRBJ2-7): GAGVSQSPRYKVTKRGQDVTLRCDPISSHATLYWYQQALGQGPEFLTYFNYEAQPDKSGLPSDRFSAERPEGSISTLTIQRTEQRDSAMYRCASSSGTGSSYEQYFGPGTRLTVT.

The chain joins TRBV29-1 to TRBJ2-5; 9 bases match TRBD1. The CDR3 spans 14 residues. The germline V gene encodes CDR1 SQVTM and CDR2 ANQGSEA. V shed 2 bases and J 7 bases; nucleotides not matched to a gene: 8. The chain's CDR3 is CSVEPGTGSMTQYF. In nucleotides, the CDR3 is TGCAGCGTTGAACCCGGGACAGGGTCTATGACCCAGTACTTC.

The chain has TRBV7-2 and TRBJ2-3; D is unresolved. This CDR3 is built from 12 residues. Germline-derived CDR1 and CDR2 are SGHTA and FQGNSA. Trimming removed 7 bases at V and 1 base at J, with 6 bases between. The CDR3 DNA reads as TGTGCCAGCAACGACCGCACAGATACGCAGTATTTT. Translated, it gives CASNDRTDTQYF.

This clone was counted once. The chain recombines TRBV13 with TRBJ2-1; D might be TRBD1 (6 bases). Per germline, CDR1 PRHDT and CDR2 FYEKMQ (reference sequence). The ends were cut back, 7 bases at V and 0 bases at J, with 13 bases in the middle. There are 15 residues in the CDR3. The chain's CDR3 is CASTDRSSSYNEQFF. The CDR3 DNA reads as TGTGCCAGCACCGACAGGTCCAGCTCCTACAATGAGCAGTTCTTC.

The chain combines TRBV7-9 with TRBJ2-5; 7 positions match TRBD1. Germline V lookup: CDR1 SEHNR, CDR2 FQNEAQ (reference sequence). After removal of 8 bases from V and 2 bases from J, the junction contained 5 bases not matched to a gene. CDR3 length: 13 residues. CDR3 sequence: CASGTGQQETQYF. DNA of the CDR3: TGTGCCAGCGGCACGGGACAGCAAGAGACCCAGTACTTC.

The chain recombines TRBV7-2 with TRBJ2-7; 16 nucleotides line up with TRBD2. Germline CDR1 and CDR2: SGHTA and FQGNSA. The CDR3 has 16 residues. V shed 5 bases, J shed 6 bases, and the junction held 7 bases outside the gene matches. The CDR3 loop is CASSMGLAGGMREQYF. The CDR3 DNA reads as TGTGCCAGCAGCATGGGACTAGCGGGGGGGATGCGCGAGCAGTACTTC.

The CDR3 loop is CASSLASSGGPIETQYF. The CDR3 region has the DNA TGTGCCAGCAGCTTGGCTTCTAGCGGGGGGCCTATAGAGACCCAGTACTTC. The genes are TRBV5-4 and TRBJ2-5; 11 bases line up with TRBD2. V was clipped by 0 bases and J by 4 bases; unmatched bases: 8. The CDR3 is made up of 17 amino acids. Germline V gene lookup returns CDR1 SGHNT and CDR2 YYREEE (reference sequence).

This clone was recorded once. The CDR3 loop is CASSSTGGRPHGELFF. For the CDR3, the DNA is TGTGCCAGCAGCTCGACGGGTGGGCGGCCCCACGGGGAGCTGTTTTTT. The chain employs TRBV7-9 and TRBJ2-2; no firm D call. V dropped 4 bases and J dropped 7 bases, with 19 bases sitting between them. The V gene's germline CDR1 is SEHNR and CDR2 FQNEAQ (reference sequence). The CDR3 consists of 16 residues. Full variable domain (outside the CDR3, taken from reference TRBV7-9 and TRBJ2-2): DTGVSQNPRHKITKRGQNVTFRCDPISEHNRLYWYRQTLGQGPEFLTYFQNEAQLEKSRLLSDRFSAERPKGSFSTLEIQRTEQGDSAMYLCASSSTGGRPHGELFFGEGSRLTVL.

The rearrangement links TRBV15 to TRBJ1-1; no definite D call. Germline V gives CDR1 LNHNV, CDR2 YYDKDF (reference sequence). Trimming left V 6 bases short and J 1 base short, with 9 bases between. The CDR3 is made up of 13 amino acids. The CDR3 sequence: CATRPGRNTEAFF. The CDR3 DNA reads TGTGCCACCAGACCCGGCAGGAACACTGAAGCTTTCTTT.

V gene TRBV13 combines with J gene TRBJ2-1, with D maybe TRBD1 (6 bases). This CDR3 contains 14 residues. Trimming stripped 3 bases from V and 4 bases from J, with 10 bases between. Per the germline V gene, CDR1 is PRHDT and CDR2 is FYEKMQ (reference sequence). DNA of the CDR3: TGTGCCAGCAGCTTTAACAGGGCTTACAATGAGCAGTTCTTC. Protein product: CASSFNRAYNEQFF.

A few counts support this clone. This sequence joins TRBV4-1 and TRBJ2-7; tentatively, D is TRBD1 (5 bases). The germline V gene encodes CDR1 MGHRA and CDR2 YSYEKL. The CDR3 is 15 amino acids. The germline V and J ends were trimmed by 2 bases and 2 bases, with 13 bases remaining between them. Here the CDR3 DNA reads TGCGCCAGCAGCCAAACCAGGGAATCTACCTACGAGCAGTACTTC. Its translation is CASSQTRESTYEQYF.

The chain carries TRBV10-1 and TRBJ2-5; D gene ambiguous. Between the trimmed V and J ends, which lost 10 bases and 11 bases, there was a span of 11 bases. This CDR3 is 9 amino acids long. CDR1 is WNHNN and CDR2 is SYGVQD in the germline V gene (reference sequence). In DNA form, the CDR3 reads TGCGCCACCTCGACGGAGCAGTACTTC. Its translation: CATSTEQYF.

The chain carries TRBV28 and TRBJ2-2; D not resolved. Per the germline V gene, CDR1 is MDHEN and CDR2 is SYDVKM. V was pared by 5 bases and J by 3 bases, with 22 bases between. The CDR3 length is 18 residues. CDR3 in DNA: TGTGCCAGCAGTCCGGGCCTGAGAATGGGGTTCGACACCGGGGAGCTGTTTTTT. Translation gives CASSPGLRMGFDTGELFF.

CDR3 nucleotide sequence: TGTGCCAGCAGCTTTGGGGGTAGGGGCCTCATGGATGGCTACACCTTC. This gives the protein CASSFGGRGLMDGYTF. The rearrangement links TRBV7-9 to TRBJ1-2, with D possibly TRBD1 on 5 matching bases. V was trimmed by 3 bases and J by 6 bases, leaving 20 bases between them. The V gene's germline CDR1 is SEHNR and CDR2 FQNEAQ (reference sequence). The CDR3 extends over 16 amino acids.